This entry lists 23 T cell receptor beta chains sequenced from one sample in a study of CD8 T cells in ankylosing spondylitis. Broader study findings: For ankylosing spondylitis blood, a TCR beta motif of about 8 highly homologous variants appeared characteristic.

TCRdb re-called the 5' RACE reads through MiXCR, storing one row per CDR3 protein. The table has roughly 440,000 distinct CDR3 sequences, 17% seen once. No antigen has been identified for these receptors. Sequenced material: blood, either unsorted or a sorted T cell fraction (not recorded which). Every receptor here comes from a male donor with ankylosing spondylitis.

This clonotype turned up a few times. The chain combines TRBV5-5 with TRBJ1-1; maybe TRBD1 (5 bases). CDR1 and CDR2 (germline): SGHKS, YYEKEE (reference sequence). The V and J ends lost 4 bases and 3 bases respectively, with 10 bases between them. The CDR3 has 13 amino acids. The CDR3 DNA reads as TGTGCCAGCAGCGCCAGGGTGGACACTGAAGCTTTCTTT. Translated, it gives CASSARVDTEAFF.

The gene calls are TRBV7-9 and TRBJ1-2; 7 bases map to TRBD1. This CDR3 spans 13 amino acids. Germline CDR1 is SEHNR and CDR2 is FQNEAQ (reference sequence). V lost 4 bases to trimming and J lost 8 bases; unmatched junction nucleotides: 7. CDR3 protein: CASSSQGRYGYTF. The CDR3 region has the DNA TGTGCCAGCAGCTCACAGGGGAGGTACGGCTACACCTTC.

In its sample, this clonotype was seen a few times. The chain is built from TRBV12-5 and TRBJ2-1; possibly TRBD1 or TRBD2 for D (5 bases each). Germline loops: CDR1 LGHNT, CDR2 FRNRAP. Trimming pared 7 bases from V and 4 bases from J, leaving 17 bases between. This CDR3 has 15 residues. The CDR3 bases are TGTGCTAGTGCCAACGGGGCAGGGTTTTACAATGAGCAGTTCTTC. Its protein product is CASANGAGFYNEQFF.

This chain joins TRBV6-6 and TRBJ2-1; no firm D call. Between the trimmed V and J ends, which lost 8 bases and 3 bases, there was a span of 8 bases. The V gene's germline CDR1 is MNHNY and CDR2 SVGAGI (reference sequence). The CDR3 totals 12 residues. The CDR3 DNA follows: TGTGCCAGCTGGGCGGACTACAATGAGCAGTTCTTC. Protein product: CASWADYNEQFF.

The chain carries TRBV5-1 and TRBJ2-5; TRBD2 matches at 11 bases. CDR1 is SGHRS and CDR2 is YFSETQ in the germline V gene. The V gene end was trimmed by 1 base and the J gene end by 5 bases; junction bases not matched to a gene: 13. The CDR3 contains 18 residues. The CDR3 nucleotides are TGCGCCAGCAGCTTGTCCTCCTTTAGCGGGGGGGCCGTGGAGACCCAGTACTTC. This codes for CASSLSSFSGGAVETQYF.

There are a few counts of this clonotype. The chain couples TRBV9 to TRBJ2-1; 9 bases line up with TRBD2. V gave up 3 bases and J gave up 7 bases; unmatched junction bases: 17. Germline V gene data show CDR1 as SGDLS and CDR2 as YYNGEE. CDR3 size: 18 residues. The CDR3 bases are TGTGCCAGCAGCGCCTCTCGCCTTAGCGGGGGATTAAATAATGAGCAGTTCTTC. As protein: CASSASRLSGGLNNEQFF.

The rearrangement joins TRBV20-1 to TRBJ1-2; D call uncertain. V was clipped by 3 bases and J by 8 bases, with 10 bases between them. This CDR3 region has 11 residues. Germline V gene data show CDR1 as DFQATT and CDR2 as SNEGSKA (reference sequence). CDR3 sequence reads: CSASPAMGYTF. In DNA form, the CDR3 reads TGCAGTGCTAGCCCAGCTATGGGCTACACCTTC.

This clonotype was detected a few times. V gene TRBV9 combines with J gene TRBJ2-7, with a weak D call TRBD2 (7 bases). This CDR3 comprises 14 residues. The germline CDR1 and CDR2 sequences are SGDLS and YYNGEE. Trimming took 0 bases from V and 4 from J, leaving 11 bases between them. CDR3 bases: TGTGCCAGCAGCGTAGGCGCGGGGGCGTACGAGCAGTACTTC. Translated, it gives CASSVGAGAYEQYF. Looking up the rest from reference TRBV9 and TRBJ2-7 gives the full variable domain: DSGVTQTPKHLITATGQRVTLRCSPRSGDLSVYWYQQSLDQGLQFLIQYYNGEERAKGNILERFSAQQFPDLHSELNLSSLELGDSALYFCASSVGAGAYEQYFGPGTRLTVT.

The chain links TRBV4-1 to TRBJ2-1; TRBD2 matches 13 bases. Germline lookup yields CDR1 MGHRA and CDR2 YSYEKL. The junction had 5 bases not matched to a gene; V was cut back by 1 base and J by 8 bases. This CDR3 has 16 residues. The CDR3 spells CASSQGGLAGLDEQFF. CDR3 nucleotide sequence: TGCGCCAGCAGCCAAGGGGGACTAGCGGGGTTGGATGAGCAGTTCTTC.

V gene TRBV5-4 combines with J gene TRBJ2-1; the match to TRBD1 covers 9 bases. Trimming at V came to 4 bases and at J to 7 bases, leaving 9 bases not matched to a gene. Per the germline V gene, CDR1 is SGHNT and CDR2 is YYREEE (reference sequence). The CDR3 covers 15 residues. The DNA for the CDR3 is TGTGCCAGCAGCGCGGGACAGGGAGGCTATAATGAGCAGTTCTTC. Translated: CASSAGQGGYNEQFF.

This clonotype was picked up a small number of times. The genes are TRBV12-3 or TRBV12-4 and TRBJ2-2; 9 bases match TRBD2. Trimming cost V 6 bases and J 4 bases; bases outside gene matches: 12. The CDR3 sequence is 17 residues long. The CDR3 sequence is CASSSTSSGVGTGELFF. For the CDR3, the DNA is TGTGCCAGCAGCTCAACGTCTAGCGGGGTGGGCACCGGGGAGCTGTTTTTT.

The V and J genes are TRBV15 and TRBJ2-7, with D perhaps TRBD1 (6 bases). This CDR3 spans 16 amino acids. Trimming removed 0 bases at V and 5 bases at J, with 17 bases between. Germline lookup yields CDR1 LNHNV and CDR2 YYDKDF (reference sequence). CDR3 DNA sequence: TGTGCCACCAGCAGAGATGGTAGAGTCGAGGGGGACGAGCAGTACTTC. Its translation is CATSRDGRVEGDEQYF.

This clonotype was detected ten times or more. The chain is built from TRBV12-3 or TRBV12-4 and TRBJ1-5; the D gene is possibly TRBD1 (5 bases). The CDR3 extends over 18 amino acids. The V end lost 3 bases, the J end lost 2 bases, and 20 bases lay between the germline ends. The CDR3: CASSFERPGFKGNQPQHF. Written as DNA, the CDR3 is TGTGCCAGCAGTTTTGAGCGGCCAGGGTTTAAGGGCAATCAGCCCCAGCATTTT.

This clonotype was seen a few times. The rearrangement links TRBV20-1 to TRBJ1-3; 8 nucleotides align to TRBD1. This CDR3 is built from 17 residues. Trimming removed 0 bases from V and 4 bases from J; junction bases left unmatched: 11. Germline-derived CDR1 and CDR2 are DFQATT and SNEGSKA (reference sequence). The CDR3 region has the DNA TGCAGTGCTAGAGACACCCCTGGACAGGGAACAGGAAACACCATATATTTT. Encoded protein: CSARDTPGQGTGNTIYF.

J is TRBJ1-5 and V is TRBV20-1; 10 bases match TRBD1. V gave up 6 bases and J gave up 6 bases; unmatched junction bases: 8. This CDR3 has 14 residues. CDR1 and CDR2 from the germline V gene are DFQATT and SNEGSKA (reference sequence). CDR3 DNA sequence: TGCAGTGCGTGGACAGGGGGAAGTGGTCAGCCCCAGCATTTT. It yields the protein CSAWTGGSGQPQHF.

The gene calls are TRBV5-1 and TRBJ1-1; D may be TRBD1 (6 bases). The length of the CDR3 is 15 residues. The V gene's germline CDR1 is SGHRS and CDR2 YFSETQ. Trimming took off 1 base at V and 1 base at J, with 11 bases between the two ends. CDR3 loop: CASSLTGRENTEAFF. In DNA, the CDR3 is TGCGCCAGCAGCTTGACAGGGCGGGAGAACACTGAAGCTTTCTTT.

CDR3 bases: TGTGCCAGCAGCCCCTCTCGGGGGGCGAGGAACACCGGGGAGCTGTTTTTT. This sequence encodes CASSPSRGARNTGELFF. This rearrangement joins TRBV12-3 or TRBV12-4 to TRBJ2-2, with TRBD2 as a possible D gene (7 bases). V shed 6 bases and J shed 1 base, with 18 bases lying between them. The CDR3 extends over 17 amino acids.

The table lists this clonotype with a few counts. The CDR3: CASSSSRSAGEQFF. DNA for the CDR3: TGTGCCAGCAGCTCCAGTCGGTCGGCCGGTGAGCAGTTCTTC. The gene calls are TRBV7-2 and TRBJ2-1; D not resolved. The CDR3 extends over 14 amino acids. CDR1 is SGHTA, CDR2 FQGNSA, per germline. Trimming removed 4 bases at V and 9 bases at J, with 16 bases between.

This clonotype was counted only a few times. The chain couples TRBV20-1 to TRBJ2-2; no clear D. Germline V CDR1 and CDR2: DFQATT, SNEGSKA (reference sequence). The length of the CDR3 is 13 residues. The V end was cut by 5 bases, the J end by 2 bases, with 9 bases between. This chain's CDR3 is CSARTDNTGELFF. CDR3 DNA: TGCAGTGCTCGGACGGACAACACCGGGGAGCTGTTTTTT.

This clonotype was seen a few times. This chain uses TRBV11-2 with TRBJ1-6; 8 bases line up with TRBD1. The CDR3 is made up of 18 amino acids. The V gene's germline CDR1 is SGHAT and CDR2 FQNNGV. Trimming cost V 7 bases and J 8 bases; bases outside gene matches: 19. CDR3 region: CASTPRRRAGTGDSPLHF. CDR3 nucleotides: TGTGCCAGCACCCCGAGAAGAAGAGCGGGGACAGGAGATTCACCCCTCCACTTT.

The genes are TRBV19 and TRBJ1-1; 7 bases fit TRBD1. Germline V lookup: CDR1 LNHDA, CDR2 SQIVND (reference sequence). The CDR3 consists of 13 residues. Losses at the gene ends were 9 bases for V and 1 base for J; bases not matched to a gene: 5. The CDR3 DNA reads as TGTGCCAGCCAAGGGGGCCGGAACACTGAAGCTTTCTTT. It yields the protein CASQGGRNTEAFF.

The V call is TRBV7-9, the J call TRBJ1-3; D is unclear. The CDR3 consists of 15 residues. Between the trimmed V and J ends, which lost 6 bases and 0 bases, there was a span of 12 bases. The germline V gene encodes CDR1 SEHNR and CDR2 FQNEAQ (reference sequence). CDR3 sequence (DNA): TGTGCCAGCAGTCTTACAGCGCACTCTGGAAACACCATATATTTT. Its translation is CASSLTAHSGNTIYF.

In its sample, this clonotype was seen a few times. V and J are TRBV7-3 and TRBJ2-6; D is ambiguous. Trimming pared 2 bases from V and 1 base from J, leaving 12 bases between. The germline V gene encodes CDR1 SGHTA and CDR2 FQGTGA. The CDR3 sequence is 17 residues long. The DNA for the CDR3 is TGTGCCAGCAGCTTAGGTCTAGGGCTTTCTGGGGCCAACGTCCTGACTTTC. It codes for CASSLGLGLSGANVLTF. The whole variable domain, filled in from reference TRBV7-3 and TRBJ2-6, reads GAGVSQTPSNKVTEKGKYVELRCDPISGHTALYWYRQSLGQGPEFLIYFQGTGAADDSGLPNDRFFAVRPEGSVSTLKIQRTERGDSAVYLCASSLGLGLSGANVLTFGAGSRLTVL.